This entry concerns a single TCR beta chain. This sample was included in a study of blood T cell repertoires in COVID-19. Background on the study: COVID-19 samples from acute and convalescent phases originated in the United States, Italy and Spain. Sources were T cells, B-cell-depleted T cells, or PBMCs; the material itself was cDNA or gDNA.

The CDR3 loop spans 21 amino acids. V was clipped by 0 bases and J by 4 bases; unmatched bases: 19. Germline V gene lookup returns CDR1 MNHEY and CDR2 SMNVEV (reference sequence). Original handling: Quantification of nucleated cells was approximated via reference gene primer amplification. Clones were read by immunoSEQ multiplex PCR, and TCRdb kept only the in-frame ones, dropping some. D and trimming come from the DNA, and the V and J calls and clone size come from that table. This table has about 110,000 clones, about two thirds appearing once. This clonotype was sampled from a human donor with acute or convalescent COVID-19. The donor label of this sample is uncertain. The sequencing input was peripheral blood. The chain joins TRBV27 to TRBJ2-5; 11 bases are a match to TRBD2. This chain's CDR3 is CASSLSWGARTSGWRVETQYF. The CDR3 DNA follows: TGTGCCAGCAGTTTATCGTGGGGGGCAAGGACTAGCGGGTGGCGGGTAGAGACCCAGTACTTC.